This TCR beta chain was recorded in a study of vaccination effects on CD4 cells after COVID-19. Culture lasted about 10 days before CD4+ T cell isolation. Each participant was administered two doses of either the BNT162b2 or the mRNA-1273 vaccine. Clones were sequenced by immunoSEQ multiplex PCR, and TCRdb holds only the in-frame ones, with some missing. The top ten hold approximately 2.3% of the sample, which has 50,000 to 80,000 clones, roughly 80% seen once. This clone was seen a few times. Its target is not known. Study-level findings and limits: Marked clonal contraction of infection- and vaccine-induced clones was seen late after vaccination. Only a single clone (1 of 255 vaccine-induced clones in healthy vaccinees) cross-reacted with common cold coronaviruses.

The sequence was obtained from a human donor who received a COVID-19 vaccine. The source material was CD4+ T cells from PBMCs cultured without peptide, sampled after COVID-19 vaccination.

CDR3 sequence reads: CASSAGGWGSYGYTF. The CDR3 DNA sequence: TGTGCCAGCAGCGCCGGCGGATGGGGGTCCTATGGCTACACCTTC. The V call is TRBV5-6, the J call TRBJ1-2; tentatively, D is TRBD1 (5 bases). Germline values: CDR1 SGHDT, CDR2 YYEEEE. The CDR3 extends over 15 amino acids. The germline V and J ends were trimmed by 4 bases and 4 bases, with 17 bases remaining between them.